The present T cell receptor (beta chain) was sequenced within a study of metastatic and nonmetastatic thyroid tumors. Study-level information: Where malignant and benign thyroid patients were concerned, repertoires were compared across blood and tumor or nodule tissue. General study results and limits: Malignant tumors reportedly showed significantly higher TCR beta diversity than benign nodules in both blood and tumor.

Nobody among the patients had been given any treatment before thyroid surgery. In the source study's methods: Differences in CDR3 between clinicopathological groups were drawn on to build a classifier intended to discriminate distant-metastatic papillary thyroid cancer patients. TCRdb re-analyzed the PCR reads using MiXCR. The V and J calls shown here were made by TCRdb, not taken from the authors' results. The data show approximately 90,000 clones, over 9.5% seen once. This clone was detected many times. The antigen remains unidentified. V gave up 0 bases and J gave up 0 bases, with 18 bases separating them. CDR3 length: 20 residues. Germline CDR1 reads SGHAT; CDR2 reads FQNNGV.

The sample was blood. The receptor's source is a female donor with papillary thyroid cancer or a benign thyroid nodule (not recorded which). Some clones in this sample may be carry-over from other donors' samples. This rearrangement joins TRBV11-2 to TRBJ1-6, with TRBD1 as a possible D gene (5 bases). CDR3 sequence reads: CASSLEVGGGPSSYNSPLHF. The CDR3 region has the DNA TGTGCCAGCAGCTTAGAAGTCGGCGGGGGACCTAGCTCCTATAATTCACCCCTCCACTTT.